One and the same sample provided the 27 T cell receptor beta chains below, sequenced in a study of control samples from healthy donors and cancer patients. Assay used: immunoSEQ multiplex PCR; TCRdb lists only in-frame clones, some missing. The sample holds around 74,000 clones, roughly 92% seen once. Input material: blood. All receptors derive from a woman aged 55-69 years in good health.

J is TRBJ1-5 and V is TRBV28; TRBD1 aligns across 8 bases. The CDR3 spans 15 residues. CDR1 is MDHEN, CDR2 SYDVKM, per germline. V was clipped by 6 bases and J by 2 bases; unmatched bases: 6. CDR3 sequence: CASSYRDRRNQPQHF. Here the CDR3 DNA reads TGTGCCAGCAGCTATAGGGACAGGCGCAATCAGCCCCAGCATTTT.

This chain links TRBV15 with TRBJ2-4; D perhaps matches TRBD2 (5 bases). V was trimmed by 0 bases and J by 7 bases, leaving 13 bases between them. This CDR3 is built from 15 residues. From germline, CDR1 is LNHNV and CDR2 YYDKDF (reference sequence). As DNA, the CDR3 is TGTGCCACCAGCAGAGATCAGTTCTCGGGGAACATTCAGTACTTC. Translation gives CATSRDQFSGNIQYF.

This chain joins TRBV11-3 and TRBJ2-7; 7 positions match TRBD2. CDR1 and CDR2 (germline): SGHNT, YENEEA. CDR3 length equals 15 residues. After removal of 3 bases from V and 2 bases from J, the junction contained 7 bases not matched to a gene. CDR3 residues: CASSLNSGTTYEQYF. CDR3 bases: TGTGCCAGCAGCTTGAACAGCGGGACCACCTACGAGCAGTACTTC. The whole variable domain, filled in from reference TRBV11-3 and TRBJ2-7, reads EAGVVQSPRYKIIEKKQPVAFWCNPISGHNTLYWYLQNLGQGPELLIRYENEEAVDDSQLPKDRFSAERLKGVDSTLKIQPAELGDSAVYLCASSLNSGTTYEQYFGPGTRLTVT.

The chain combines TRBV28 with TRBJ2-1, with 8 bases matching TRBD1. V lost 1 base and J lost 3; bases outside the gene matches: 2. CDR1 and CDR2 (germline): MDHEN, SYDVKM. The CDR3 spans 15 residues. CDR3 DNA: TGTGCCAGCAGTTTATCCGGGACAGGCTACAATGAGCAGTTCTTC. Its protein is CASSLSGTGYNEQFF.

The chain joins TRBV28 to TRBJ1-4; no clear D gene. V was trimmed by 8 bases and J by 7 bases, leaving 20 bases between them. The CDR3 loop spans 15 amino acids. Germline CDR1 and CDR2: MDHEN and SYDVKM. This chain's CDR3 is CASSIGGGRAEKLFF. The CDR3, as DNA: TGTGCCAGCTCAATTGGAGGAGGGCGCGCTGAAAAACTGTTTTTT.

The chain uses TRBV6-1 and TRBJ2-3; tentative D call: TRBD2 (6 bases). The germline V and J ends were trimmed by 3 bases and 2 bases, with 12 bases remaining between them. Germline V gives CDR1 MNHNS, CDR2 SASEGT. The CDR3 length is 15 residues. This chain's CDR3 is CASSDWGLLTDTQYF. As DNA, the CDR3 is TGTGCCAGCAGTGATTGGGGACTCCTCACAGATACGCAGTATTTT.

The chain combines TRBV2 with TRBJ2-3, with D uncertain. CDR1 and CDR2 from the germline V gene are SNHLY and FYNNEI. This CDR3 has 11 residues. V was clipped by 6 bases and J by 6 bases, with 7 bases between them. The DNA of the CDR3 is TGTGCCAGCAGAATTCGGGATACGCAGTATTTT. This gives the protein CASRIRDTQYF.

This clone appeared a single time. The chain uses TRBV30 and TRBJ2-3; 8 nucleotides align to TRBD2. Germline CDR1 is GTSNPN and CDR2 is SVGIG (reference sequence). V shed 0 bases, J shed 6 bases, and the junction held 2 bases outside the gene matches. The CDR3 sequence is 13 residues long. The CDR3 DNA sequence: TGTGCCTGGAGTGTACGCGGGGGGGATACGCAGTATTTT. It encodes CAWSVRGGDTQYF.

The chain has TRBV7-2 and TRBJ1-2, with TRBD1 matching 10 bases. Germline V gene sequence: CDR1 SGHTA, CDR2 FQGNSA. V trimming: 5 bases; J trimming: 4 bases; junction bases outside the gene matches: 4. The CDR3 covers 14 residues. CDR3 sequence: CASSTGQGSYGYTF. CDR3 sequence (DNA): TGTGCCAGCAGCACGGGACAGGGGAGCTATGGCTACACCTTC.

The chain joins TRBV19 to TRBJ2-2; D is possibly TRBD2 (6 bases). Per the germline V gene, CDR1 is LNHDA and CDR2 is SQIVND (reference sequence). The V end was cut by 2 bases, the J end by 3 bases, with 22 bases between. This CDR3 has 19 amino acids. CDR3: CASSINRWGGKRDTGELFF. In nucleotides, the CDR3 is TGTGCCAGTAGTATAAATCGATGGGGCGGGAAACGGGACACCGGGGAGCTGTTTTTT.

The chain couples TRBV18 to TRBJ2-3; weak D call: TRBD1 (5 bases). Germline CDR1 KGHSH, CDR2 LQKENI. The CDR3 extends over 15 amino acids. Trimming removed 2 bases at V and 6 bases at J, with 15 bases between. CDR3 region: CASSPIRGRLDTQYF. Here the CDR3 DNA reads TGTGCCAGCTCACCAATAAGGGGCCGGCTGGATACGCAGTATTTT. Variable domain in full (rest from reference TRBV18 and TRBJ2-3): NAGVMQNPRHLVRRRGQEARLRCSPMKGHSHVYWYRQLPEEGLKFMVYLQKENIIDESGMPKERFSAEFPKEGPSILRIQQVVRGDSAAYFCASSPIRGRLDTQYFGPGTRLTVL.

The rearrangement uses TRBV5-7 and TRBJ1-5; D gene uncertain. TRBV5-7 counts as an open reading frame of uncertain function. With 1 base removed from V and 5 bases from J, the gap between germline ends came to 10 bases. The CDR3 extends over 14 amino acids. DNA for the CDR3: TGTGCCAGCAGCTTGTCACAGAGGGATCAGCCCCAGCATTTT. Translated, it gives CASSLSQRDQPQHF.

As for this clone: This sample includes further DNA sequences coding for the same CDR3. The chain recombines TRBV12-3 or TRBV12-4 with TRBJ2-5, with D possibly TRBD2 on 6 matching bases. This CDR3 has 13 residues. Trimming pared 7 bases from V and 2 bases from J, leaving 11 bases between. CDR3 sequence (DNA): TGTGCCAGCACCCAACGGGGGCAAGAGACCCAGTACTTC. Translation: CASTQRGQETQYF.

This chain uses TRBV6-5 with TRBJ1-1; D unresolved. Per the germline V gene, CDR1 is MNHEY and CDR2 is SVGAGI. Trimming stripped 6 bases from V and 7 bases from J, with 15 bases between. This CDR3 comprises 13 residues. The CDR3, as DNA: TGTGCCAGCAGCCTAGGGTCTAGCAGTGAAGCTTTCTTT. This codes for CASSLGSSSEAFF.

The chain joins TRBV5-6 to TRBJ1-5; a possible D gene is TRBD1 (5 bases). CDR1 and CDR2 (germline): SGHDT, YYEEEE. Between the trimmed V and J ends, which lost 4 bases and 3 bases, there was a span of 8 bases. This CDR3 is built from 13 residues. CDR3 bases: TGTGCCAGCAGCGGAGGGGTCAATCAGCCCCAGCATTTT. Protein product: CASSGGVNQPQHF.

The chain couples TRBV6-6 to TRBJ2-3, with 10 bases aligning to TRBD2. The CDR3 has 14 residues. The junction had 3 bases not matched to a gene; V was cut back by 6 bases and J by 3 bases. Looked up from germline, CDR1 is MNHNY and CDR2 is SVGAGI (reference sequence). The CDR3 region is CASSRTSGTDTQYF. DNA of the CDR3: TGTGCCAGCAGCCGGACTAGCGGAACAGATACGCAGTATTTT.

The chain combines TRBV9 with TRBJ2-7, with 7 positions matching TRBD2. Germline V lookup: CDR1 SGDLS, CDR2 YYNGEE. The CDR3 contains 17 residues. Trimming took 0 bases from V and 0 from J; bases not matched to a gene: 9. CDR3 DNA sequence: TGTGCCAGCAGCGTAGGACCCAGCGGGGTGAGCTCCTACGAGCAGTACTTC. This translates into CASSVGPSGVSSYEQYF.

This chain joins TRBV28 and TRBJ1-3; 7 nucleotides align to TRBD1. Looked up from germline, CDR1 is MDHEN and CDR2 is SYDVKM. The trim removed 7 bases at V and 7 bases at J, leaving 10 bases unmatched. The CDR3 sequence is 14 residues long. CDR3 DNA sequence: TGTGCCAGCAATAAGGGGGCGAGGGGGAACACCATATATTTT. Its translation: CASNKGARGNTIYF.

The chain has TRBV12-3 or TRBV12-4 and TRBJ2-1; no reliable D call. CDR3 size: 13 residues. V was pared by 7 bases and J by 3 bases, with 10 bases between. CDR3 in amino acids: CASTYNSYNEQFF. In DNA, the CDR3 is TGTGCCAGCACCTATAACAGCTACAATGAGCAGTTCTTC.

Written as DNA, the CDR3 is TGTGCCAGCAGCTTAGGCTCAGGCGTGGGCACCGGGGAGCTGTTTTTT. As protein: CASSLGSGVGTGELFF. This chain connects TRBV7-2 to TRBJ2-2; D remains ambiguous. The V end lost 1 base, the J end lost 4 bases, and 13 bases lay between the germline ends. This CDR3 spans 16 amino acids. In germline, CDR1 is SGHTA, CDR2 FQGNSA.

The chain joins TRBV5-5 to TRBJ1-5; 10 nucleotides match TRBD1. The CDR3 loop spans 15 amino acids. Trimming removed 4 bases from V and 7 bases from J; junction bases left unmatched: 8. Germline V gene lookup returns CDR1 SGHKS and CDR2 YYEKEE (reference sequence). The CDR3 sequence is CASSVGTGDGQPQHF. CDR3 DNA sequence: TGTGCCAGCAGCGTCGGGACAGGGGACGGCCAGCCCCAGCATTTT.

The rearrangement uses TRBV5-4 and TRBJ2-2; no firm D call. The V gene's germline CDR1 is SGHNT and CDR2 YYREEE (reference sequence). The CDR3 totals 12 residues. Trimming left V 1 base short and J 6 bases short, with 4 bases between. The CDR3 loop reads CASSLSSGELFF. CDR3 DNA sequence: TGTGCCAGCAGCTTGTCCTCCGGGGAGCTGTTTTTT.

V gene TRBV2 combines with J gene TRBJ2-5; 10 positions agree with TRBD1. The germline V gene encodes CDR1 SNHLY and CDR2 FYNNEI. The CDR3 contains 14 residues. Trimming took 8 bases from V and 5 from J; bases not matched to a gene: 8. CDR3 sequence reads: CASRDRGNGETQYF. The CDR3 DNA reads as TGTGCCAGCCGGGACAGGGGAAACGGGGAGACCCAGTACTTC.

Note on this clone: Relative to the germline gene, one junction end is altered; a read error may explain this. The chain is built from TRBV5-4 and TRBJ1-1; D is possibly TRBD1 (6 bases). The CDR3 loop spans 14 amino acids. Germline V gives CDR1 SGHNT, CDR2 YYREEE (reference sequence). The CDR3 coding sequence is TGTGCCGCGAAACACAGGGCTATGAACACTGAGGCTTTCTTT. The encoded protein is CAAKHRAMNTEAFF.

J is TRBJ2-1 and V is TRBV5-1, with 8 bases fitting TRBD2. CDR1 is SGHRS and CDR2 is YFSETQ in the germline V gene. Losses at the gene ends were 1 base for V and 5 bases for J; bases not matched to a gene: 5. This CDR3 has 15 amino acids. CDR3 amino acids: CASSLWLAGNNEQFF. The CDR3 DNA reads as TGCGCCAGCAGCTTGTGGCTAGCGGGTAACAATGAGCAGTTCTTC.

The rearrangement links TRBV12-3 or TRBV12-4 to TRBJ2-7, with D hard to call. The CDR3 runs to 13 residues. Trimming shortened V by 6 bases and J by 0 bases, and 9 bases separated the two germline ends. The CDR3 is CASSILASYEQYF. The CDR3 region has the DNA TGTGCCAGCAGCATTTTGGCCTCCTACGAGCAGTACTTC.

J is TRBJ2-3 and V is TRBV19, with unresolved D. The CDR3 extends over 12 amino acids. CDR1 is LNHDA and CDR2 is SQIVND in the germline V gene (reference sequence). V lost 3 bases, J lost 2 bases, and 3 bases lay in between. The CDR3 sequence is CASSMNTDTQYF. As DNA, the CDR3 is TGTGCCAGTAGTATGAACACAGATACGCAGTATTTT.